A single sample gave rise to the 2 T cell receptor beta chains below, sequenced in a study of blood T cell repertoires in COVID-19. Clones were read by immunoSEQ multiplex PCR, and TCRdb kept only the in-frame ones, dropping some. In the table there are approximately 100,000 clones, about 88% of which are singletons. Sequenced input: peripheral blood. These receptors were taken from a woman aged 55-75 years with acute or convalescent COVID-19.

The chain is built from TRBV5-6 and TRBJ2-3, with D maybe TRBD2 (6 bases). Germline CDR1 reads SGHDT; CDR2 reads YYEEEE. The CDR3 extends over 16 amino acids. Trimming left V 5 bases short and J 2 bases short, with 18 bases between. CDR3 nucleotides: TGTGCCAGCAGGCGCGTTGTGGCGGGGTACACAGATACGCAGTATTTT. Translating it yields CASRRVVAGYTDTQYF.

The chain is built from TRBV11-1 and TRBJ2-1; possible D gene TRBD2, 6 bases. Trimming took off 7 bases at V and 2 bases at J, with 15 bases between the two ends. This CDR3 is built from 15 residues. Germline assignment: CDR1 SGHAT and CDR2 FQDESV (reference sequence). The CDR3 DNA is TGTGCCAGCATACCTCGGGACTCAACCTACAATGAGCAGTTCTTC. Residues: CASIPRDSTYNEQFF.